This T cell receptor beta chain appears in the sequencing data of a study of identical twins. Broader study findings: Part of the zero-insertion signal could reflect confounding by invariant MAIT and iNKT cells.

CDR3 size: 15 residues. The V and J ends lost 1 base and 4 bases respectively, with 14 bases between them. The germline V gene has CDR1 SGHTA and CDR2 FQGNSA. TCRdb independently ran MiXCR on the 5' RACE reads; one entry per CDR3 protein. Of around 1.7 million distinct CDR3 sequences in the sample, around 29% were seen once. This clonotype was seen only a few times. The antigen is undetermined. V gene TRBV7-2 combines with J gene TRBJ2-7; weak D call: TRBD2 (7 bases). What was sequenced was cord blood. This TCR was sampled from a newborn girl in good health. CDR3 amino acids: CASSLGGGARYEQYF. As DNA, the CDR3 is TGTGCCAGCAGCTTAGGAGGGGGGGCGAGATACGAGCAGTACTTC.